This TCR beta chain was captured in a study of blood T cell repertoires in COVID-19. Study at large: T cells, B-cell-depleted T cells, or PBMCs provided the cDNA or gDNA that served as material.

The V end was cut by 2 bases, the J end by 10 bases, with 11 bases between. The CDR3 runs to 12 residues. Looked up from germline, CDR1 is KGHSH and CDR2 is LQKENI. Repertoires were generated with immunoSEQ multiplex PCR, while TCRdb's copy carries only in-frame clones and drops some. The table includes hundreds of thousands of clones, 75% to 90% detected once. This TCR derives from a man in his 60s who had recovered from COVID-19. This chain joins TRBV18 and TRBJ1-2; TRBD1 might be the D (6 bases). Sequenced input: peripheral blood. The DNA of the CDR3 is TGTGCCAGCTCACCAGACAGGTCCCACTACACCTTC. Translation gives CASSPDRSHYTF.